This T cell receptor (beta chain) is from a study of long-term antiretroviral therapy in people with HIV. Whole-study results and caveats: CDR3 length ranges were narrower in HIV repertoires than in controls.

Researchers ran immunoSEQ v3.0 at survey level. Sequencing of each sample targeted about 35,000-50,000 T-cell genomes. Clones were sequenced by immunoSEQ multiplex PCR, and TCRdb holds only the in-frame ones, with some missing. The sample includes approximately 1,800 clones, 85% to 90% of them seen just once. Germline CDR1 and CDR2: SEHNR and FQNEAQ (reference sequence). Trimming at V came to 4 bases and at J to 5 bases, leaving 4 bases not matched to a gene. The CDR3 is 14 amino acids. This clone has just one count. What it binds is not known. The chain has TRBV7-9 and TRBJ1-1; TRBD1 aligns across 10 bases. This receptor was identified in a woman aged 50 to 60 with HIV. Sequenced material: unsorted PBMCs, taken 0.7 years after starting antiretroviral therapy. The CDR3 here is CASSYGTGETEAFF. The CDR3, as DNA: TGTGCCAGCAGCTACGGGACAGGGGAGACTGAAGCTTTCTTT.